What follows describes a single T cell receptor beta chain. Its antigen remains unknown. Constant-segment-primed 5'RACE gave TCR alpha and TCR beta cDNA libraries with sample barcodes and UMIs. Each CDR3 protein gets one entry after TCRdb re-called the 5' RACE reads with MiXCR. The repertoire holds roughly 130,000 distinct CDR3 sequences, with more than 15% as singletons. These data belong to a study of T-cell memory formation after mild COVID-19. Study results and caveats: Day 15 to 85 contracting clones showed balanced CD4/CD8; later expanders leaned CD4+.

V was clipped by 5 bases and J by 0 bases, with 26 bases between them. The CDR3 spans 20 residues. Germline assignment: CDR1 KGHDR and CDR2 SFDVKD. The sequenced sample consisted of PBMCs or a T cell subset sorted from them (not recorded which). The genes are TRBV24-1 and TRBJ2-3; weak D call: TRBD2 (6 bases). The sequence was collected from a man aged 18 to 29 who had mild COVID-19 (a few samples of this study predate the infection). Cell type and time point are not known. The CDR3 loop is CATSVRGPRDPEPSTDTQYF. CDR3 DNA sequence: TGTGCCACCAGTGTGCGGGGCCCCCGGGACCCCGAGCCCAGCACAGATACGCAGTATTTT.